What follows are 8 T cell receptor beta chains derived from one specimen sequenced in a study of blood T cell repertoires in COVID-19. The method was immunoSEQ multiplex PCR; TCRdb's version includes in-frame clones alone and lacks a portion of them. Counted here are 70,000 to 75,000 clones, approximately 80% occurring once; the ten biggest clones make up roughly 30%. What was sequenced was peripheral blood. Every receptor here comes from a man between 70 and 80 years old with acute or convalescent COVID-19.

The chain carries TRBV29-1 and TRBJ1-1, with 11 bases lining up with TRBD1. This CDR3 is built from 14 residues. With 3 bases clipped from V and 2 bases from J, the junction kept 2 bases outside the gene matches. Germline V gives CDR1 SQVTM, CDR2 ANQGSEA. The CDR3: CSVDGQGANTEAFF. CDR3 DNA: TGCAGCGTTGATGGACAGGGGGCCAACACTGAAGCTTTCTTT.

This clone was seen only a few times. The chain couples TRBV15 to TRBJ2-7; 7 bases map to TRBD2. Trimming at V came to 1 base and at J to 2 bases, leaving 2 bases not matched to a gene. The CDR3 length is 14 residues. Germline lookup yields CDR1 LNHNV and CDR2 YYDKDF (reference sequence). This CDR3 reads CATSRGGTTYEQYF. The CDR3 DNA sequence: TGTGCCACCAGCAGAGGGGGGACTACCTACGAGCAGTACTTC.

DNA for the CDR3: TGTGCCAGCAGTTTTCAGCCCCCTGGCCGGATGGGACTAGGAGGAGATACGCAGTATTTT. It translates to CASSFQPPGRMGLGGDTQYF. V gene TRBV28 combines with J gene TRBJ2-3; 8 bases agree with TRBD2. The germline gives CDR1 MDHEN, CDR2 SYDVKM. This CDR3 has 20 residues. J was trimmed by 5 bases and V by 3 bases; bases with no gene match: 22.

V gene TRBV23-1 combines with J gene TRBJ1-2; the D gene is possibly TRBD1 (6 bases). TRBV23-1 is an ORF for which the function is uncertain. V was clipped by 2 bases and J by 4 bases, with 14 bases between them. This CDR3 is 15 amino acids long. CDR3 sequence (DNA): TGCGCCAGCAGTCAAACCAGGGGTATCCTCTATGGCTACACCTTC. As protein: CASSQTRGILYGYTF.

The rearrangement uses TRBV5-1 and TRBJ1-2; 8 bases fit TRBD1. The CDR3 is 14 residues long. Germline-derived CDR1 and CDR2 are SGHRS and YFSETQ. The V and J ends lost 4 bases and 8 bases, in that order; junction bases with no gene match: 10. This CDR3 is CASSQVQGESGYTF. CDR3 coding DNA: TGCGCCAGCAGCCAGGTACAGGGGGAGTCGGGCTACACCTTC. The whole variable domain, filled in from reference TRBV5-1 and TRBJ1-2, reads KAGVTQTPRYLIKTRGQQVTLSCSPISGHRSVSWYQQTPGQGLQFLFEYFSETQRNKGNFPGRFSGRQFSNSRSEMNVSTLELGDSALYLCASSQVQGESGYTFGSGTRLTVV.

The chain uses TRBV18 and TRBJ2-5; 14 bases align to TRBD2. V dropped 2 bases and J dropped 4; count of bases not matched to a gene: 12. Germline V gene data show CDR1 as KGHSH and CDR2 as LQKENI. The CDR3 runs 19 residues. CDR3 nucleotide sequence: TGTGCCAGCTCACCATTGGGACTAGCGGGAGCCCGTAAAATAGAGACCCAGTACTTC. It codes for CASSPLGLAGARKIETQYF.

This chain joins TRBV15 and TRBJ1-1; D call uncertain. V lost 0 bases and J 4 bases, leaving 12 bases between the germline ends. Germline lookup yields CDR1 LNHNV and CDR2 YYDKDF (reference sequence). The CDR3 sequence is 15 residues long. The CDR3 sequence: CATSRDPGGITEAFF. The CDR3 nucleotides read TGTGCCACCAGCAGAGATCCCGGAGGTATCACTGAAGCTTTCTTT. The complete variable domain, with remaining parts taken from reference TRBV15 and TRBJ1-1, reads DAMVIQNPRYQVTQFGKPVTLSCSQTLNHNVMYWYQQKSSQAPKLLFHYYDKDFNNEADTPDNFQSRRPNTSFCFLDIRSPGLGDTAMYLCATSRDPGGITEAFFGQGTRLTVV.

The chain carries TRBV27 and TRBJ1-5; D is possibly TRBD1 (6 bases). V was clipped by 3 bases and J by 4 bases, with 10 bases between them. This CDR3 region has 14 residues. Germline CDR1 reads MNHEY; CDR2 reads SMNVEV (reference sequence). The CDR3 sequence: CASSLPDRNQPQHF. The CDR3 DNA sequence: TGTGCCAGCAGTTTGCCCGACAGGAATCAGCCCCAGCATTTT.